The rows below give T cell receptor beta chains drawn from one sample of a study of CD4 and CD8 cells across lung adenocarcinoma regions. TCRdb redid the calling of the PCR reads with MiXCR, one entry per CDR3 protein. Here the sample spans 3,600 or so distinct CDR3 sequences, about 65% being singletons. The sequencing sample was made of CD8+ T cells from the margin of a lung tumor. Receptor source: a female donor with lung adenocarcinoma. The CD4 and CD8 labels of this study may be unreliable. The CDR3 runs from the conserved cysteine through the conserved F or W. The D gene is left open where the match is weak. The size of a clone is reported for some rows only, either as once, few or many, or as a class for expanded clones.

D	size	V	J	DNA	CDR3
TRBD2	few	TRBV6-1	TRBJ2-1	TGTGCCAGCACGCTAGCGGGAGGATACAATGAGCAGTTCTTC	CASTLAGGYNEQFF
-	-	TRBV12-3/TRBV12-4	TRBJ1-6	TGTGCCAGCAGTTTACCCTTACGAAATTCACCCCTCCACTTT	CASSLPLRNSPLHF
-	-	TRBV7-6	TRBJ2-2	TGTGCCAGCAGCTTAGCTAGCTATGCAACCGGGGAGCTGTTTTTT	CASSLASYATGELFF
-	once	TRBV6-5	TRBJ2-7	TGTGCCAGCAGTTACTCGTTGAGCGGATCGAGCTCCTACGAGCAGTACTTC	CASSYSLSGSSSYEQYF
-	-	TRBV6-5	TRBJ1-1	TGTGCCAGCAGGCTGACAGGCTCCTTGGGCACTGAAGCTTTCTTT	CASRLTGSLGTEAFF
-	-	TRBV7-2	TRBJ2-1	TGTGCCAGCAGCTCTGGTGGGGACAATGAGCAGTTCTTC	CASSSGGDNEQFF
TRBD2	-	TRBV11-2	TRBJ2-3	TGTGCCAGCAGCTTAGGAGCGGGGGTTAGCACAGATACGCAGTATTTT	CASSLGAGVSTDTQYF
-	-	TRBV6-1	TRBJ2-2	TGTGCCAGCAGTGATCCCGGGGAGCTGTTTTTT	CASSDPGELFF
TRBD2	once	TRBV20-1	TRBJ2-1	TGCAGTGCTAGGAGGACTAGCGGGATTCGTTCCTACAATGAGCAGTTCTTC	CSARRTSGIRSYNEQFF
TRBD1	few	TRBV11-3	TRBJ2-4	TGTGCCAGCAGCCCGGGACAGGGGGAGACTCAGTACTTC	CASSPGQGETQYF
-	few	TRBV7-8	TRBJ2-1	TGTGCCAGCAGCTTAGTAGATGAGCAGTTCTTC	CASSLVDEQFF
TRBD1	-	TRBV9	TRBJ2-5	TGTGCCAGCAGCGGGGGACAGGGGGCTGGTGAGACCCAGTACTTC	CASSGGQGAGETQYF
-	-	TRBV6-1	TRBJ2-5	TGTGCGGGCAGTGGGGGCCGTGCCCAAGAGACCCAGTACTTC	CAGSGGRAQETQYF
-	-	TRBV3-1	TRBJ1-1	TGTGCCAGCAGCCGCTATTCAACAGGGAACACTGAAGCTTTCTTT	CASSRYSTGNTEAFF
TRBD2	large	TRBV6-1	TRBJ2-3	TGTGCCAGCACCCACTTAATAGCGGGGACCGGTGATACGCAGTATTTT	CASTHLIAGTGDTQYF
-	-	TRBV6-5	TRBJ2-7	TGTGCCAGCAGTTACTCGCCAGCCACCTCCTACGAGCAGTACTTC	CASSYSPATSYEQYF
TRBD2	-	TRBV10-2	TRBJ2-5	TGCGCGGGCAGCGGGGGCCGTGACCAAGAGACCCAGTACTTC	CAGSGGRDQETQYF